This is a list of T cell receptor beta chains from one sample in a study of CD8 T cells in Susac syndrome. MiXCR, applied by TCRdb to the immunoSEQ multiplex PCR reads, yields one record per CDR3 protein. This sample has about 400,000 distinct CDR3 sequences, with 85% to 90% found just once. The sample comprised CD8+ T cells from PBMCs. All receptors derive from a human donor with multiple sclerosis. CDR3s include the opening cysteine and the closing phenylalanine or tryptophan. A D gene is named only where the DNA matches it firmly. Expanded clones get a size class; other rows say once, few or many, or leave the size out.

v_call,d_call,clone_size,j_call,cdr3_aa,cdr3_nt
TRBV30,TRBD2,-,TRBJ2-7,CASWEREDPYEQYF,TGTGCCTCTTGGGAGCGGGAGGACCCCTACGAGCAGTACTTC
TRBV5-5,-,-,TRBJ1-2,CASSFLTSNYGYTF,TGTGCCAGCAGCTTCCTGACTTCGAACTATGGCTACACCTTC
TRBV7-9,-,-,TRBJ1-1,CASSSSREYTEAFF,TGTGCCAGCAGCTCTTCCAGGGAGTACACTGAAGCTTTCTTT
TRBV5-1,-,-,TRBJ2-7,CASSLDLGLRSYEQYF,TGCGCCAGCAGCTTGGATCTAGGACTGAGATCCTACGAGCAGTACTTC
TRBV30,TRBD2,-,TRBJ2-3,CAWSTPSGSPSGTDTQYF,TGTGCCTGGAGTACGCCTAGCGGGAGTCCTTCGGGCACAGATACGCAGTATTTT
TRBV28,-,-,TRBJ2-7,CASSKAEPQQYF,TGTGCCAGCAGTAAAGCCGAACCCCAGCAGTACTTC
TRBV6-1,-,few,TRBJ1-5,CASSAPGMKWRQPQHF,TGTGCCAGCAGTGCTCCTGGGATGAAATGGAGGCAGCCCCAGCATTTT
TRBV30,-,-,TRBJ1-3,CAWSVGTSGNTIYF,TGTGCCTGGAGTGTAGGCACCTCTGGAAACACCATATATTTT
TRBV7-9,-,-,TRBJ2-5,CASTPPRFQETQYF,TGTGCCAGCACCCCCCCCCGATTCCAAGAGACCCAGTACTTC
TRBV4-1,-,-,TRBJ2-1,CASSPHSHSTFPEQFF,TGCGCCAGCAGCCCTCATTCTCATTCTACATTCCCGGAGCAGTTCTTC
TRBV25-1,TRBD2,once,TRBJ2-7,CASSEYRFRTSGKAPEDEQYF,TGTGCCAGCAGTGAATACAGGTTCCGCACTAGCGGGAAGGCTCCGGAGGACGAGCAGTACTTC
TRBV7-6,TRBD2,-,TRBJ2-6,CASSAREGPGANVLTF,TGTGCCAGCAGCGCTAGGGAGGGGCCCGGGGCCAACGTCCTGACTTTC
TRBV27,-,-,TRBJ2-7,CASSLSAGGGIEQYF,TGTGCCAGCAGTTTATCAGCAGGGGGGGGAATCGAGCAGTACTTC
TRBV12-5,-,-,TRBJ2-1,CASGFGTDRSSYNEQFF,TGTGCTAGTGGTTTTGGGACCGATCGGAGCTCCTACAATGAGCAGTTCTTC
TRBV4-1,-,-,TRBJ2-7,CASSQARDGSYEQYF,TGCGCCAGCAGCCAAGCAAGGGACGGATCCTACGAGCAGTACTTC
TRBV7-8,-,-,TRBJ1-4,CASSSQEWGWINEKLFF,TGTGCCAGCAGCTCACAGGAGTGGGGGTGGATTAATGAAAAACTGTTTTTT
TRBV6-2/TRBV6-3,-,-,TRBJ2-7,CASVLSYEQYF,TGTGCCAGCGTTTTGTCCTACGAGCAGTACTTC
TRBV27,-,few,TRBJ2-7,CASSLSGYYEQYF,TGTGCCAGCAGTTTATCAGGTTACTACGAGCAGTACTTC
TRBV5-6,-,-,TRBJ1-4,CASSRLGPNEKLFF,TGTGCCAGCAGCCGTCTGGGCCCGAATGAAAAACTGTTTTTT
TRBV3-1,TRBD2,-,TRBJ2-3,CASSPGLAVTDTQYF,TGTGCCAGCAGCCCGGGACTAGCAGTCACAGATACGCAGTATTTT
TRBV6-5,TRBD1,-,TRBJ2-2,CASRDRVTGELFF,TGTGCCAGCAGAGACAGGGTCACCGGGGAGCTGTTTTTT
TRBV29-1,TRBD2,-,TRBJ2-1,CSAAGGSYNEQFF,TGCAGCGCAGCGGGAGGCTCCTACAATGAGCAGTTCTTC
TRBV28,-,-,TRBJ2-5,CASSDPGGREQETQYF,TGTGCCAGCAGCGACCCCGGGGGGCGCGAACAAGAGACCCAGTACTTC
TRBV4-1,-,-,TRBJ2-1,CASSQDMGSYQSYNEQFF,TGCGCCAGCAGCCAAGATATGGGTTCCTACCAAAGCTACAATGAGCAGTTCTTC
TRBV5-1,-,-,TRBJ1-1,CASSLGDGVPTEAFF,TGCGCCAGCAGCTTGGGGGACGGGGTTCCCACTGAAGCTTTCTTT
TRBV4-1,-,-,TRBJ2-3,CASSQEGRADTQYF,TGCGCCAGCAGCCAAGAAGGGCGGGCAGATACGCAGTATTTT
TRBV27,-,few,TRBJ1-5,CASSLEGSNQPQHF,TGTGCCAGCAGTTTGGAGGGAAGCAATCAGCCCCAGCATTTT
TRBV5-1,TRBD1,-,TRBJ2-7,CASSHLGQGIPYEQYF,TGCGCCAGCAGCCACCTGGGACAGGGTATACCCTACGAGCAGTACTTC
TRBV4-2,-,once,TRBJ2-1,CASSEEGLYNEQFF,TGTGCCAGCAGCGAAGAGGGGTTATACAATGAGCAGTTCTTC
TRBV27,-,-,TRBJ1-1,CAVQGGTEAFF,TGTGCCGTCCAAGGGGGGACTGAAGCTTTCTTT
TRBV18,TRBD1,-,TRBJ1-2,CASSPWDRGPDYGYTF,TGTGCCAGCTCACCATGGGACAGGGGGCCCGACTATGGCTACACCTTC
TRBV18,TRBD1,-,TRBJ2-7,CASSSGQGVWYEQYF,TGTGCCAGCTCATCCGGACAGGGGGTTTGGTACGAGCAGTACTTC
TRBV27,-,-,TRBJ1-1,CASSLSVNPNTEAFF,TGTGCCAGCAGTTTAAGCGTCAACCCGAACACTGAAGCTTTCTTT
TRBV30,-,-,TRBJ1-1,CAWSVRQDTFF,TGTGCCTGGAGTGTACGGCAGGACACTTTCTTT
TRBV7-2,TRBD2,few,TRBJ2-7,CASSPRSSGTYEQYF,TGTGCCAGCAGTCCAAGGAGTAGCGGGACCTACGAGCAGTACTTC
TRBV19,TRBD1,-,TRBJ2-1,CASSWTGDYQFF,TGTGCCAGTAGCTGGACAGGGGATTACCAGTTCTTC
TRBV5-1,TRBD2,-,TRBJ2-1,CASSPGASGRIGHEQFF,TGCGCCAGCAGTCCGGGGGCTAGCGGGAGAATAGGCCATGAGCAGTTCTTC
TRBV5-6,-,-,TRBJ2-7,CASRFWGSYEQYF,TGTGCCAGCAGGTTCTGGGGGAGCTACGAGCAGTACTTC
TRBV28,TRBD1,-,TRBJ1-1,CASSERTGGNTEAFF,TGTGCCAGCAGTGAGCGCACAGGGGGCAATACTGAAGCTTTCTTT
TRBV4-1,-,-,TRBJ1-5,CASSQGYDGEQPQHF,TGCGCCAGCAGCCAAGGGTATGATGGGGAGCAGCCCCAGCATTTT
TRBV19,-,-,TRBJ1-2,CTSTVGPHYGYTF,TGTACCAGTACTGTGGGACCTCACTATGGCTACACCTTC
TRBV29-1,-,-,TRBJ1-2,CSVEGQGTHGYTF,TGCAGCGTTGAAGGTCAGGGTACCCATGGCTACACCTTC
TRBV12-3/TRBV12-4,TRBD1,-,TRBJ2-1,CASTPTGHTDRSYNEQFF,TGTGCCAGCACCCCGACAGGGCACACCGATCGCTCCTACAATGAGCAGTTCTTC
TRBV5-5,-,-,TRBJ2-7,CASSLGRTLYEQYF,TGTGCCAGCAGCTTGGGACGGACACTCTACGAGCAGTACTTC
TRBV12-3/TRBV12-4,TRBD1,-,TRBJ1-3,CAVGQGGTGNTIYF,TGTGCCGTGGGACAGGGTGGGACTGGAAACACCATATATTTT
TRBV20-1,-,-,TRBJ1-2,CSAGYREGSYGYTF,TGCAGTGCTGGTTACAGGGAGGGGAGCTATGGCTACACCTTC
TRBV27,-,-,TRBJ1-5,CASSRVGSNQPQHF,TGTGCCAGCAGTCGTGTGGGTAGCAATCAGCCCCAGCATTTT